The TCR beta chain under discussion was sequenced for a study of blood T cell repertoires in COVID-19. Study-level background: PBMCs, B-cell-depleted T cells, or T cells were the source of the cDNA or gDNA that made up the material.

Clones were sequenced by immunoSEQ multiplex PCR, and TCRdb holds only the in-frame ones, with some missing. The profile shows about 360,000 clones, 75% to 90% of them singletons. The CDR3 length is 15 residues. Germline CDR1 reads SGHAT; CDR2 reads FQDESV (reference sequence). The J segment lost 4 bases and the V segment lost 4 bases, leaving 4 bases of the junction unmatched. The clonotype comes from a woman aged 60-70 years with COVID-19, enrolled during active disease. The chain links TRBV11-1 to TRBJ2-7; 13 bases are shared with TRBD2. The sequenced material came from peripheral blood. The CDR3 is CASSSTSGGAYEQYF. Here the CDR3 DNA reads TGTGCCAGCAGCTCCACTAGCGGGGGGGCGTACGAGCAGTACTTC.